This T cell receptor (beta chain) comes out of a study of identical twins. The study's findings and limits: Fewer insertions marked abundant cord blood beta clonotypes; young adult naive trended weakly, memory not at all.

Looked up from germline, CDR1 is SGHRS and CDR2 is YFSETQ. This CDR3 spans 14 amino acids. The germline V and J ends were trimmed by 0 bases and 11 bases, with 17 bases remaining between them. With template switching, a universal primer site was added, and the cDNA carried unique molecular identifiers. TCRdb ran MiXCR on the 5' RACE reads and lists one entry per CDR3 protein. The sample shows 1,800,000 or so distinct CDR3 sequences, roughly 35% of them seen only once. Comment on this clonotype: Its antigen is undetermined.

V usage is TRBV5-1 and J usage is TRBJ2-5; TRBD2 might be the D (6 bases). The sample consisted of cord blood. This TCR was recovered from a newborn girl in good health. The CDR3 loop reads CASSLGLEGGEQYF. The CDR3 bases are TGCGCCAGCAGCTTGGGACTAGAGGGCGGTGAGCAGTACTTC.